This T cell receptor (beta chain) originates from a study of T cell repertoires in cytomegalovirus infection. Background on the study: CMV epitopes that were recently identified and HLA-C-restricted were used alongside well-studied HLA-B-restricted ones. Both a matching HLA type and CMV infection were indicated by public TCR beta signatures.

Germline V gene lookup returns CDR1 MNHNS and CDR2 SASEGT. The CDR3 sequence is 15 residues long. V was pared by 1 base and J by 3 bases, with 6 bases of the junction left unmatched. TCRdb fed the reads into MiXCR, producing one record per CDR3 protein. This table holds about 270,000 distinct CDR3 sequences, 20% to 25% found once. This clonotype was seen ten or more times. Its antigen is unidentified. Study-wide results and limits: The response measured ex vivo was dominated by TCR beta clonotypes (HLA-C-restricted and CMV-specific).

The V call is TRBV6-1, the J call TRBJ2-7; 7 positions agree with TRBD1. Sequences were derived from cultured PBMCs, sampled from culture after CMV antigen stimulation. This TCR came from a human donor in good health (CMV status not recorded). Some clones in this sample may be carry-over from other donors' samples. CDR3 protein: CASSEEGTAFYEQYF. The CDR3 nucleotides read TGTGCCAGCAGTGAAGAAGGGACAGCCTTCTACGAGCAGTACTTC.